These 10 T cell receptor beta chains share one sample of origin, sequenced in a study of OX40 agonist ivuxolimab in advanced cancers. Measured with immunoSEQ multiplex PCR; TCRdb has only the in-frame clones, and not every one. The sample yields approximately 100,000 clones, approximately 80% seen once. Sample: CD4+ or CD8+ T cells sorted from blood, taken in a trial of the OX40 agonist ivuxolimab. The receptors stem from an adult with an advanced solid tumor such as melanoma, head and neck, liver or kidney cancer.

This chain links TRBV5-1 with TRBJ2-3; a possible D gene is TRBD2 (6 bases). V lost 0 bases to trimming and J lost 2 bases, with 13 bases between them. The CDR3 is made up of 16 amino acids. Germline V CDR1 and CDR2: SGHRS, YFSETQ. CDR3 DNA: TGCGCCAGCAGCTTGGCCTCGGCGGGATCCACAGATACGCAGTATTTT. Translating gives CASSLASAGSTDTQYF. Supplemented by reference TRBV5-1 and TRBJ2-3, the full variable domain reads KAGVTQTPRYLIKTRGQQVTLSCSPISGHRSVSWYQQTPGQGLQFLFEYFSETQRNKGNFPGRFSGRQFSNSRSEMNVSTLELGDSALYLCASSLASAGSTDTQYFGPGTRLTVL.

The gene calls are TRBV11-3 and TRBJ2-7; D not resolved. V was pared by 11 bases and J by 6 bases, with 20 bases between. The CDR3 runs to 13 residues. CDR1 and CDR2 (germline): SGHNT, YENEEA. CDR3 in DNA: TGTGCCGGCTCTTCGGACCGAACGGGCGAGCAGTACTTC. This codes for CAGSSDRTGEQYF.

The chain carries TRBV13 and TRBJ2-5, with D possibly matching TRBD1 (6 bases). Germline values: CDR1 PRHDT, CDR2 FYEKMQ (reference sequence). CDR3 length: 15 residues. The ends were cut back, 4 bases at V and 0 bases at J, with 12 bases in the middle. The CDR3 here is CASSSGQSNQETQYF. The CDR3 DNA follows: TGTGCCAGCAGCTCCGGACAGTCTAACCAAGAGACCCAGTACTTC.

In the case of this clone: Mismatch with germline at one junction end may stem from a read error. The chain recombines TRBV20-1 with TRBJ2-1, with D tentatively TRBD2 (6 bases). Germline V gene data show CDR1 as DFQATT and CDR2 as SNEGSKA (reference sequence). The CDR3 has 11 residues. The CDR3 DNA is TGCAGTGCTAGCCTCGAGAGCGGGCAGCTCTTC. Protein sequence: CSASLESGQLF.

Only one count was recorded for this clone. The gene calls are TRBV19 and TRBJ1-1, with a possible D match to TRBD1 (6 bases). Germline CDR1 LNHDA, CDR2 SQIVND (reference sequence). The CDR3 loop spans 14 amino acids. With 11 bases removed from V and 2 bases from J, the gap between germline ends came to 18 bases. The CDR3 DNA sequence: TGTGCCTCCGAAACTACAGGGATTAACACTGAAGCTTTCTTT. Translated, it gives CASETTGINTEAFF.

The J gene is TRBJ1-2, the V gene TRBV19; D might be TRBD1 (5 bases). The V and J ends lost 4 bases and 1 base respectively, with 10 bases between them. The CDR3 is made up of 14 amino acids. Germline lookup yields CDR1 LNHDA and CDR2 SQIVND (reference sequence). CDR3 amino acids: CASSSTDSNYGYTF. CDR3 sequence (DNA): TGTGCCAGTAGTAGCACCGACAGTAACTATGGCTACACCTTC. The whole variable domain, filled in from reference TRBV19 and TRBJ1-2, reads DGGITQSPKYLFRKEGQNVTLSCEQNLNHDAMYWYRQDPGQGLRLIYYSQIVNDFQKGDIAEGYSVSREKKESFPLTVTSAQKNPTAFYLCASSSTDSNYGYTFGSGTRLTVV.

This rearrangement joins TRBV5-1 to TRBJ2-7; 10 bases align to TRBD1. Trimming removed 3 bases from V and 2 bases from J; junction bases left unmatched: 2. This CDR3 is 14 amino acids long. Germline V gene data show CDR1 as SGHRS and CDR2 as YFSETQ. In DNA form, the CDR3 reads TGCGCCAGCAGCTCCGGACAGGGGGCCTACGAGCAGTACTTC. Translation: CASSSGQGAYEQYF.

The chain uses TRBV6-5 and TRBJ1-3; D gene unclear. The ends were cut back, 5 bases at V and 0 bases at J, with 11 bases in the middle. The germline gives CDR1 MNHEY, CDR2 SVGAGI. The CDR3 is 15 residues long. This CDR3 reads CASSPDFYSGNTIYF. Written as DNA, the CDR3 is TGTGCCAGCAGTCCCGACTTCTACTCTGGAAACACCATATATTTT.

Of note for this clone: Other DNA sequences in this sample translate to the same CDR3. This chain connects TRBV9 to TRBJ2-3; D is possibly TRBD1 (6 bases). V lost 0 bases, J lost 6 bases, and 8 bases lay in between. The germline V gene has CDR1 SGDLS and CDR2 YYNGEE. This CDR3 has 13 residues. DNA for the CDR3: TGTGCCAGCAGCGTAGCAGGGGCTGATACGCAGTATTTT. Translated, it gives CASSVAGADTQYF.

This chain joins TRBV7-2 and TRBJ2-7; D remains unclear. CDR3 length equals 12 residues. The germline V gene has CDR1 SGHTA and CDR2 FQGNSA. The germline V and J ends were trimmed by 7 bases and 7 bases, with 14 bases remaining between them. CDR3 protein: CASTLDRREQYF. CDR3 nucleotides: TGTGCCAGCACCCTGGACCGGCGGGAGCAGTACTTC.